These 27 T cell receptor beta chains were all obtained from the same sample, sequenced in a study of T cell responses to AZD1222 COVID-19 vaccine (dated by TCRdb to the early 2020s). The time point label, as the study defines it: about 28 days (+/-7) after the second vaccine dose. Libraries were built with the immunoSEQ multiplex PCR assay. TCRdb took over this immuneACCESS table, retaining in-frame rearrangements with V and J assigned. Such tables are incomplete; in checked studies, under half of the missing clones stem from an unresolved V gene, and the remainder is unexplained. The sample table records 150,000 to 200,000 clones; around 85% of these occur just once. The ten largest account for approximately 1% of the sample. The starting material was peripheral blood, obtained 28 days after the second AZD1222 dose. The receptors originated from an adult who received the AZD1222 COVID-19 vaccine.

The chain links TRBV2 to TRBJ1-1, with D unresolved. CDR3 length: 11 amino acids. The V end lost 6 bases, the J end lost 4 bases, and 6 bases lay between the germline ends. The V gene's germline CDR1 is SNHLY and CDR2 FYNNEI. The CDR3 here is CASRLSTEAFF. The CDR3 region has the DNA TGTGCCAGCAGGCTGAGCACTGAAGCTTTCTTT.

Note on this clone: This same CDR3 is encoded by further DNA sequences in the sample. The genes are TRBV12-3 or TRBV12-4 and TRBJ1-1; unclear D gene. Between the trimmed V and J ends, which lost 2 bases and 1 base, there was a span of 5 bases. The CDR3 contains 13 residues. The CDR3 loop is CASSLTGNTEAFF. The CDR3 coding sequence is TGTGCCAGCAGTTTAACGGGGAACACTGAAGCTTTCTTT.

Comments on this clone: Other DNA sequences in the same sample also yield this CDR3. The CDR3 bases are TGTGCCAGCAGACCAGACAGAAACACTGAAGCTTTCTTT. Amino acid sequence: CASRPDRNTEAFF. The chain has TRBV6-5 and TRBJ1-1; possible D gene TRBD1, 5 bases. The germline CDR1 and CDR2 sequences are MNHEY and SVGAGI. Trimming removed 6 bases from V and 2 bases from J, with 10 bases in between. This CDR3 spans 13 amino acids.

This chain connects TRBV6-5 to TRBJ2-3; 9 bases are shared with TRBD2. The CDR3 has 13 amino acids. V dropped 6 bases and J dropped 11; count of bases not matched to a gene: 9. CDR1 is MNHEY and CDR2 is SVGAGI in the germline V gene. The CDR3 is CASSGTSSPGQYF. The DNA for the CDR3 is TGTGCCAGCAGCGGGACTAGCTCCCCTGGGCAGTATTTT.

The gene calls are TRBV10-1 and TRBJ2-2, with TRBD2 identical over 11 bases. CDR1 and CDR2 from the germline V gene are WNHNN and SYGVQD (reference sequence). V shed 1 base and J 3 bases; nucleotides not matched to a gene: 7. The length of the CDR3 is 18 residues. The CDR3 sequence is CASSEFGLAGGYTGELFF. As DNA, the CDR3 is TGCGCCAGCAGTGAGTTCGGCCTAGCGGGGGGATACACCGGGGAGCTGTTTTTT.

This chain joins TRBV11-2 and TRBJ1-2; D remains unclear. The V and J ends lost 2 bases and 13 bases respectively, with 20 bases between them. This CDR3 spans 14 amino acids. Germline CDR1 reads SGHAT; CDR2 reads FQNNGV. This chain's CDR3 is CASSLFAPSLALTF. The CDR3 coding sequence is TGTGCCAGCAGCTTATTCGCCCCCTCCCTTGCCCTCACCTTC.

The gene calls are TRBV14 and TRBJ1-1; perhaps TRBD1 as D (6 bases). V was cut by 1 base and J by 4 bases, with 19 bases left in between. The CDR3 sequence is 17 residues long. CDR1 SGHDN and CDR2 FVKESK come from the germline V gene. In DNA, the CDR3 is TGTGCCAGCAGCCAAGTCCTTATCCGGGACAAGGCCACTGAAGCTTTCTTT. It translates to CASSQVLIRDKATEAFF.

The chain carries TRBV6-1 and TRBJ2-7; D possibly corresponds to TRBD1 (7 bases). Germline assignment: CDR1 MNHNS and CDR2 SASEGT. V lost 2 bases and J 6 bases, leaving 11 bases between the germline ends. The CDR3 length is 13 residues. CDR3 sequence (DNA): TGTGCCAGCAGTGAACAGGGGGGCCCCGAGCAGTACTTC. Residues: CASSEQGGPEQYF.

The chain recombines TRBV6-2 or TRBV6-3 with TRBJ1-1; TRBD1 agrees at 12 bases. Germline V gene sequence: CDR1 MNHEY, CDR2 SVGEGT. J lost 4 bases, V lost 2 bases, and 2 bases had no gene match. The length of the CDR3 is 15 residues. The CDR3, as DNA: TGTGCCAGCAGTTACGGGACAGGGGGCCGCACTGAAGCTTTCTTT. It yields the protein CASSYGTGGRTEAFF.

This clone showed up just once. The V and J genes are TRBV12-3 or TRBV12-4 and TRBJ1-5; D is uncertain. Trimming cost V 3 bases and J 8 bases, with 11 bases left between them. The CDR3 spans 13 residues. The CDR3 DNA sequence: TGTGCCAGCAGTTTTTCCGGGCGAGAGCCCCAGCATTTT. Protein: CASSFSGREPQHF.

This chain connects TRBV7-2 to TRBJ2-3; weak D call: TRBD2 (6 bases). V shed 4 bases and J shed 3 bases, with 11 bases lying between them. Germline V gene lookup returns CDR1 SGHTA and CDR2 FQGNSA. The CDR3 covers 14 residues. CDR3 in DNA: TGTGCCAGCAGCTCCTTAGCGGTGACAGATACGCAGTATTTT. It codes for CASSSLAVTDTQYF. The full variable domain, completed using reference TRBV7-2 and TRBJ2-3, is GAGVSQSPSNKVTEKGKDVELRCDPISGHTALYWYRQSLGQGLEFLIYFQGNSAPDKSGLPSDRFSAERTGGSVSTLTIQRTQQEDSAVYLCASSSLAVTDTQYFGPGTRLTVL.

This chain connects TRBV5-5 to TRBJ1-1, with D perhaps matching TRBD1 (6 bases). CDR3 length equals 14 residues. Trimming removed 2 bases from V and 6 bases from J, with 14 bases in between. Germline CDR1 reads SGHKS; CDR2 reads YYEKEE (reference sequence). The CDR3 DNA reads TGTGCCAGCAGCTTTGACACAGGGTTCCCTGAAGCTTTCTTT. This translates into CASSFDTGFPEAFF.

The J gene is TRBJ2-7, the V gene TRBV2; 10 bases align to TRBD2. The junction had 4 bases not matched to a gene; V was cut back by 0 bases and J by 2 bases. CDR1 is SNHLY, CDR2 FYNNEI, per germline. The CDR3 has 16 amino acids. CDR3 loop: CASSEALLAGTYEQYF. Here the CDR3 DNA reads TGTGCCAGCAGTGAAGCGTTACTAGCGGGGACCTACGAGCAGTACTTC.

There are a few counts of this clone. The rearrangement joins TRBV11-2 to TRBJ1-1; D ambiguous. Trimming stripped 1 base from V and 3 bases from J, with 12 bases between. This CDR3 region has 15 residues. Germline assignment: CDR1 SGHAT and CDR2 FQNNGV. CDR3 sequence: CASSLGDGRDTEAFF. The DNA of the CDR3 is TGTGCCAGCAGCTTAGGTGACGGGAGGGACACTGAAGCTTTCTTT.

This chain uses TRBV4-1 with TRBJ2-7; D is tentatively TRBD1 or TRBD2 (5 bases each). The CDR3 extends over 17 amino acids. Germline CDR1 and CDR2: MGHRA and YSYEKL. The V gene lost 1 base and the J gene lost 2 bases, with 18 bases spanning the gap. This chain's CDR3 is CASSQVSGGRSTYEQYF. CDR3 bases: TGCGCCAGCAGCCAAGTTTCTGGGGGACGTAGCACCTACGAGCAGTACTTC.

The chain combines TRBV30 with TRBJ2-7; weak D call: TRBD2 (5 bases). The germline gives CDR1 GTSNPN, CDR2 SVGIG (reference sequence). V was clipped by 4 bases and J by 0 bases, with 16 bases between them. The CDR3 is made up of 15 amino acids. The CDR3 coding sequence is TGTGCCTGGAAGCCACGGGATTGGAGCTCCTACGAGCAGTACTTC. Protein sequence: CAWKPRDWSSYEQYF.

This chain uses TRBV18 with TRBJ1-3; D gene uncertain. Trimming stripped 3 bases from V and 0 bases from J, with 15 bases between. The CDR3 consists of 17 residues. Germline V gives CDR1 KGHSH, CDR2 LQKENI. The chain's CDR3 is CASSPGNPRSSGNTIYF. The CDR3 nucleotides read TGTGCCAGCTCACCGGGAAATCCCCGGAGCTCTGGAAACACCATATATTTT.

The rearrangement joins TRBV6-1 to TRBJ1-6, with 8 bases lining up with TRBD1. The V and J ends lost 7 bases and 10 bases, in that order; junction bases with no gene match: 12. There are 15 residues in the CDR3. Per the germline V gene, CDR1 is MNHNS and CDR2 is SASEGT. The CDR3 DNA reads TGTGCCAGCAACACCCTCGGACAGGGTGAATCACCCCTCCACTTT. Its protein is CASNTLGQGESPLHF.

The chain couples TRBV19 to TRBJ1-2; the match to TRBD1 covers 8 bases. Per the germline V gene, CDR1 is LNHDA and CDR2 is SQIVND (reference sequence). The V segment lost 4 bases and the J segment 4 bases; nucleotides outside the gene matches: 8. The CDR3 totals 15 residues. DNA of the CDR3: TGTGCCAGTAGTACAAACGCCGGGACAGGCTATGGCTACACCTTC. Translation: CASSTNAGTGYGYTF. Full variable domain (missing parts from reference TRBV19 and TRBJ1-2): DGGITQSPKYLFRKEGQNVTLSCEQNLNHDAMYWYRQDPGQGLRLIYYSQIVNDFQKGDIAEGYSVSREKKESFPLTVTSAQKNPTAFYLCASSTNAGTGYGYTFGSGTRLTVV.

Only a few counts were recorded for this clone. The chain carries TRBV6-5 and TRBJ1-6; D is perhaps TRBD1 (6 bases). The CDR3 sequence is 15 residues long. Germline-derived CDR1 and CDR2 are MNHEY and SVGAGI. V lost 8 bases, J lost 0 bases, and 11 bases lay in between. CDR3 region: CASRTANSYNSPLHF. Written as DNA, the CDR3 is TGTGCCAGCCGGACAGCCAACTCCTATAATTCACCCCTCCACTTT.

The V gene is TRBV4-2, the J gene TRBJ2-7, with a tentative D call TRBD1 (6 bases). The germline V gene encodes CDR1 LGHNA and CDR2 YNFKEQ. The CDR3 extends over 18 amino acids. V lost 1 base to trimming and J lost 2 bases, with 21 bases between them. The DNA of the CDR3 is TGTGCCAGCAGCCAAGCGGCGTCACAGGGAGTAAGTCCCTACGAGCAGTACTTC. This gives the protein CASSQAASQGVSPYEQYF.

The rearrangement links TRBV3-1 (or the pseudogene TRBV3-2) to TRBJ2-1; weak D call: TRBD1 (6 bases). This CDR3 has 12 amino acids. Germline V gene lookup returns CDR1 LGHDT and CDR2 YNNKEL (reference sequence). V lost 2 bases and J 14 bases, leaving 13 bases between the germline ends. The chain's CDR3 is CASSQRNRVKFF. CDR3 DNA sequence: TGTGCCAGCAGCCAAAGGAACAGGGTGAAGTTCTTC.

The chain employs TRBV6-5 and TRBJ1-1, with 7 positions matching TRBD1. Looked up from germline, CDR1 is MNHEY and CDR2 is SVGAGI. The CDR3 sequence is 13 residues long. The ends lost 10 bases at V and 5 bases at J; junction bases unmatched: 10. In nucleotides, the CDR3 is TGTGCCACACAAAGGACAGGCGGTACTGAAGCTTTCTTT. It specifies CATQRTGGTEAFF.

This clone was detected only once. Other DNA sequences from this sample encode an identical CDR3 as well. The genes are TRBV4-3 and TRBJ2-1; 7 bases agree with TRBD1. CDR3 length: 15 residues. The ends lost 1 base at V and 2 bases at J; junction bases unmatched: 2. CDR1 and CDR2 (germline): LGHNA, YSLEER. The CDR3 here is CASSQGQGPYNEQFF. DNA of the CDR3: TGCGCCAGCAGCCAAGGACAGGGCCCCTACAATGAGCAGTTCTTC.

The chain has TRBV5-6 and TRBJ2-7; a possible D gene is TRBD2 (5 bases). The CDR3 loop spans 13 amino acids. Trimming shortened V by 3 bases and J by 2 bases, and 9 bases separated the two germline ends. The germline gives CDR1 SGHDT, CDR2 YYEEEE. The CDR3 DNA reads TGTGCCAGCAGCTCCGGGGTTACCTACGAGCAGTACTTC. It specifies CASSSGVTYEQYF.

The V and J genes are TRBV19 and TRBJ1-6; maybe TRBD1 (5 bases). CDR1 is LNHDA and CDR2 is SQIVND in the germline V gene (reference sequence). Trimming cost V 7 bases and J 7 bases, with 17 bases left between them. This CDR3 has 15 residues. The CDR3 DNA follows: TGTGCCAGTACCCACTATCGGGGGAAGAATTCACCCCTCCACTTT. It encodes CASTHYRGKNSPLHF.

The chain employs TRBV7-2 and TRBJ1-1, with D possibly matching TRBD1 (5 bases). This CDR3 has 13 amino acids. The germline V gene encodes CDR1 SGHTA and CDR2 FQGNSA. Deletions cut 3 bases from V and 6 bases from J, with 11 bases between. In nucleotides, the CDR3 is TGTGCCAGCAGCTTGGGACGGGGGGCTGAAGCTTTCTTT. Protein sequence: CASSLGRGAEAFF.